This TCR beta chain was retrieved from a study of T cells expressing NK-cell markers. UMIs accompanied the 5'RACE template switching by which TCR beta cDNA was made. TCRdb reprocessed the 5' RACE reads and keeps a single row for each CDR3 protein, giving no DNA. The record lists around 140,000 distinct CDR3 sequences, of which the ten most abundant hold 9.5% to 15%. CDR1 SGHAT and CDR2 FQNNGV come from the germline V gene. CDR3 length: 16 amino acids. The sequence was collected from a man aged 18 to 30 in good health. Input material: blood T cells: a sorted CD56 or NKG2C T cell subset, CD4+ or CD8+ T cells, or bulk PBMC T cells (not recorded which). The chain joins TRBV11-2 to TRBJ2-3; TCRdb selects TRBD2, and the lack of DNA leaves this call unchecked. The chain's CDR3 is CASSLTSGAFTDTQYF.